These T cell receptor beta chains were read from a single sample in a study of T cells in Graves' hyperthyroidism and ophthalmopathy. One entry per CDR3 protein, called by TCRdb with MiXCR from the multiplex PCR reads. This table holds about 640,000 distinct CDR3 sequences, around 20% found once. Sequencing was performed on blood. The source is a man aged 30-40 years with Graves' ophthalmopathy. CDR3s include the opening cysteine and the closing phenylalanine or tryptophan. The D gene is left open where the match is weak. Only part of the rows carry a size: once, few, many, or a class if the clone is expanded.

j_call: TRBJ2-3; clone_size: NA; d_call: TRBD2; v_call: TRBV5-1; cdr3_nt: TGCGCCAGCAGCTTGGCTATAGGTGCGGGAGGGGGACGCACAGATACGCAGTATTTT; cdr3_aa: CASSLAIGAGGGRTDTQYF
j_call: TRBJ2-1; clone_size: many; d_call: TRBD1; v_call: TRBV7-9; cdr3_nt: TGTGCCAGCATCGAGAAACAGGGGAATGAGCAGTTCTTC; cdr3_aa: CASIEKQGNEQFF
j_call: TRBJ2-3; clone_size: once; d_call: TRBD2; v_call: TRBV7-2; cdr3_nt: TGTGCCAGCAGCCAACTTAGCGGGAGCTTAACAGATACGCAGTATTTT; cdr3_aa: CASSQLSGSLTDTQYF
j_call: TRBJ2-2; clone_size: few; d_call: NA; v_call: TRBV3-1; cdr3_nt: TGTGCCAGCAGCCAAGGGGCAGGCTTGGGAACCGGGGAGCTGTTTTTT; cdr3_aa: CASSQGAGLGTGELFF
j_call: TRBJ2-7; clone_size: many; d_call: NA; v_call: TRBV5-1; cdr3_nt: TGCGCCAGCAGCGTTACAGGGGAGGGCTACGAGCAGTACTTC; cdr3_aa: CASSVTGEGYEQYF
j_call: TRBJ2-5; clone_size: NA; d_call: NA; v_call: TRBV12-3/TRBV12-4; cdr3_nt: TGTGCCAGCAAAGCCGGAAAGACCCAGTACTTC; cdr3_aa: CASKAGKTQYF
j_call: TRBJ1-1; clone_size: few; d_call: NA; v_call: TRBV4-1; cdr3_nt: TGCGCCAGCAGCCACACAGGGTCCAACACTGAAGCTTTCTTT; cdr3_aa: CASSHTGSNTEAFF
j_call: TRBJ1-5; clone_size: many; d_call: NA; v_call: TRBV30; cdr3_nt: TGTGCCTGGAGTTTGGGGAATAGCAATCAGCCCCAGCATTTT; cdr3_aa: CAWSLGNSNQPQHF
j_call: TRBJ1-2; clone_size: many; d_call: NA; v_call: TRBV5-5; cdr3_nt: TGTGCCAGCAGCGTACGCATGGGGGTGGGCTATGGCTACACCTTC; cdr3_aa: CASSVRMGVGYGYTF
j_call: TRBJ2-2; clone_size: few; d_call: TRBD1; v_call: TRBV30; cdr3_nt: TGTGCCTGGAACCCCGGGACAGGGGTCGGGGAGCTGTTTTTT; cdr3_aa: CAWNPGTGVGELFF
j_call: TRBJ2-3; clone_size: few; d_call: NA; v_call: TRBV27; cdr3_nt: TGTGCCAGCATCGGGGGGGACAGGGACACACTGGATACGCAGTATTTT; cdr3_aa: CASIGGDRDTLDTQYF
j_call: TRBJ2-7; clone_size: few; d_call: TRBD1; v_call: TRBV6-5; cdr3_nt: TGTGCCAGCAGATACCGAGATCAGGGGGCCTCCTACGAGCAGTACTTC; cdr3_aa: CASRYRDQGASYEQYF
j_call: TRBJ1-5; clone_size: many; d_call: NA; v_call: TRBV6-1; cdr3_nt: TGTGCCAGCAGTGAAGAGGGGGGGGGTAATCAGCCCCAGCATTTT; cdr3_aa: CASSEEGGGNQPQHF
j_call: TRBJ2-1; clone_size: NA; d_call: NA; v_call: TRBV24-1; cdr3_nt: TGTGCCACCAGTGATCCCGGCAGGGGTGTGCAGTTCTTC; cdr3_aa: CATSDPGRGVQFF
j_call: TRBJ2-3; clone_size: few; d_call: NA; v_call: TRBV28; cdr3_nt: TGTGCCAGCAGTCAGGACAGAAAGCTGGATACGCAGTATTTT; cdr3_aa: CASSQDRKLDTQYF
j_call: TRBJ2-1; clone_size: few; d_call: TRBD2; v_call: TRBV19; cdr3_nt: TGTGCCAGTAGCCGGACTAGCGGGGTTAATGAGCAGTTCTTC; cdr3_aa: CASSRTSGVNEQFF
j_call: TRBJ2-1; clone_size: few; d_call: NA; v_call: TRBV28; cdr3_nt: TGTGCCAGCAGTTCCGCCGTTAGGCGAAGGTTCCCCTACAATGAGCAGTTCTTC; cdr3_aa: CASSSAVRRRFPYNEQFF
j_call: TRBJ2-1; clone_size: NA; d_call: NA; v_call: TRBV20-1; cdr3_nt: TGCAGTGCTAGAGATAGGAGGCGGAGCTCCTACAATGAGCAGTTCTTC; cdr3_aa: CSARDRRRSSYNEQFF
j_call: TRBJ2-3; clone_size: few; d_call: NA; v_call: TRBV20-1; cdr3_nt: TGCAGTGCTAGAGCCTCGGCAATCGGCACAGATACGCAGTATTTT; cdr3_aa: CSARASAIGTDTQYF
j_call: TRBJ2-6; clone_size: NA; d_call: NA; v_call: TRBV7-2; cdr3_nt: TGTGCCAGCAGCTTGTACGGGCCCGGGGCCAACGTCCTGACTTTC; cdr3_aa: CASSLYGPGANVLTF
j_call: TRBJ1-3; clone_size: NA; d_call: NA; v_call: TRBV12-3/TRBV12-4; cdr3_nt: TGTGCCAGCAGTTTTTACTCTGGAAACACCATATATTTT; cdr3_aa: CASSFYSGNTIYF
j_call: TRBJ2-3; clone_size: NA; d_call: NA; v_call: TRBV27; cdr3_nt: TGTGCCAGCAGTTTTACTAACACAGATACGCAGTATTTT; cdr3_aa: CASSFTNTDTQYF
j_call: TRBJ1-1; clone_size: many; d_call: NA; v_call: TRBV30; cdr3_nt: TGTGCCTGGAGTCCCCCCGGAGGAGGTGAAGCTTTCTTT; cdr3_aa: CAWSPPGGGEAFF
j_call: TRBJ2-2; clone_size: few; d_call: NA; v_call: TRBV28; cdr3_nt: TGTGCCAGCTACAGGGGAGGGGCGAACACCGGGGAGCTGTTTTTT; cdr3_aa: CASYRGGANTGELFF
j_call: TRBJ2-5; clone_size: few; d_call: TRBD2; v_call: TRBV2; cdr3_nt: TGTGCCAGCAATTCCTTCGAGGGGGGACTAGCGGGATGCGGGACCCAGTACTTC; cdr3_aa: CASNSFEGGLAGCGTQYF
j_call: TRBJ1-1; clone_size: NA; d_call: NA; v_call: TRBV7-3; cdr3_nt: TGTGCCAGCAGCTGTAACATGAACACTGAAGCTTTCTTT; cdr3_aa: CASSCNMNTEAFF
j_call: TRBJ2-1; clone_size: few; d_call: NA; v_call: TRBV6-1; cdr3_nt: TGTGCCAGCAGTAGGGGTCCATATTACAATGAGCAGTTCTTC; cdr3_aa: CASSRGPYYNEQFF
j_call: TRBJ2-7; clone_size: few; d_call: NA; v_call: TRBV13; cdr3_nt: TGTGCCAGCAGCTTGGCAGAAGAGCAGTACTTC; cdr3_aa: CASSLAEEQYF
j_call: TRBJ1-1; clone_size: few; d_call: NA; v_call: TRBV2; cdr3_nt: TGTGCCAGCACCCCCCCGCGGGGGGCCGTCACTGAAGCTTTCTTT; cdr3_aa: CASTPPRGAVTEAFF
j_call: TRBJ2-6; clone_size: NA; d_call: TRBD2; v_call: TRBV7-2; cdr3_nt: TGTGCCAGCAGCTTATCGGGGGGACTAGCGGGAGGGCCCGGGACCAACGTCCTGACTTTC; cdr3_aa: CASSLSGGLAGGPGTNVLTF
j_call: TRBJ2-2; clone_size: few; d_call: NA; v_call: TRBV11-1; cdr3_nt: TGTGCCAGCAGCCCCCCCCAGGTGGGCACCGGGGAGCTGTTTTTT; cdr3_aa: CASSPPQVGTGELFF
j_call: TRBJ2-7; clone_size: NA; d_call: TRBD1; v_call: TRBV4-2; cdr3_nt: TGTACCAGCAGCCAAGATAGGCCTAGGGACAGAATTCTTTCCTACGAGCAGTACTTC; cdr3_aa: CTSSQDRPRDRILSYEQYF
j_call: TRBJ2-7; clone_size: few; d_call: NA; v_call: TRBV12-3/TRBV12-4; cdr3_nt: TGTGCCAGCAGTCCAACAATGATACTCCAAGCCTACGAGCAGTACTTC; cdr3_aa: CASSPTMILQAYEQYF
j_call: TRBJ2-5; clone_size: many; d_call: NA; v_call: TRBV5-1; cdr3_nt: TGCGCCAGCAGCTTGAGGCAGACCCAGTACTTC; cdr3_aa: CASSLRQTQYF
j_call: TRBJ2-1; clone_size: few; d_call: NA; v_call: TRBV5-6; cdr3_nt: TGTGCCAGCATGGCGGCAGTGGACTACAATGAGCAGTTCTTC; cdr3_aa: CASMAAVDYNEQFF
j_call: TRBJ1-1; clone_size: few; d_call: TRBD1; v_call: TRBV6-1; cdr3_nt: TGTGCCAGCAGGGCCGGGACAGGGATAACTTACACTGAAGCTTTCTTT; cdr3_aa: CASRAGTGITYTEAFF
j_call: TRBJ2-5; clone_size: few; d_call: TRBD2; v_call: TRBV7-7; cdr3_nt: TGTGCTAGCAGCCCTTCTCGCGGGACTAGCGGGAGTAAAGAGACCCAGTACTTC; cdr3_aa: CASSPSRGTSGSKETQYF
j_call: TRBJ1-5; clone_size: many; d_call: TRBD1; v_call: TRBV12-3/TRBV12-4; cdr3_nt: TGTGCCAGCAGTTTTCGACAGGGTGGCAATCAGCCCCAGCATTTT; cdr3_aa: CASSFRQGGNQPQHF
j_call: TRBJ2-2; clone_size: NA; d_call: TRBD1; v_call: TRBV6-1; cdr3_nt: TGTGCCAGCAGTGAATCCCAGGGGGCTATCGGGGAGCTGTTTTTT; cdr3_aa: CASSESQGAIGELFF
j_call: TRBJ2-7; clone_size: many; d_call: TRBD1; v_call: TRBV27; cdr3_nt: TGTGCCAGCAGTGGGCAAGGGACAGGGGAGTACGAGCAGTACTTC; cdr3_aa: CASSGQGTGEYEQYF
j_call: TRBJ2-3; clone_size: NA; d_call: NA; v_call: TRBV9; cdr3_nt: TGTGCCAGCAGCCAGATCCAAGGGGGGGGTACAGATACGCAGTATTTT; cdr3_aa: CASSQIQGGGTDTQYF
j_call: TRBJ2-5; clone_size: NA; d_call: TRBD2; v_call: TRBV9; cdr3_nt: TGTGCCAGCAGCGCCGGGACTAGGGGGTCTGAGACCCAGTACTTC; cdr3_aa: CASSAGTRGSETQYF
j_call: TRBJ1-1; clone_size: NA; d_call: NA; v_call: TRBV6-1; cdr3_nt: TGTGCCAGCAGCCAAGTCGGGACTATGAACACTGAAGCTTTCTTT; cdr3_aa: CASSQVGTMNTEAFF
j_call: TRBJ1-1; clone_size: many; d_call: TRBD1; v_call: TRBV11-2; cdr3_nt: TGTGCCAGCAGCCCAAATTCCGGGACAGGGGCGAGAGACACTGAAGCTTTCTTT; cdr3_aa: CASSPNSGTGARDTEAFF
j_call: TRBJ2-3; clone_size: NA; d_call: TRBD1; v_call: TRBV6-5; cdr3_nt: TGTGCCAGCAGTTACTACTTAGGACAGGGGGTAGATACGCAGTATTTT; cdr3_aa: CASSYYLGQGVDTQYF
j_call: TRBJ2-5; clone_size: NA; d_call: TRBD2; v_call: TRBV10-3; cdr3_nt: TGTGCCATCAGTTCTCCTAGCGGGAGGGCCGGCGGAGAGACCCAGTACTTC; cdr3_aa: CAISSPSGRAGGETQYF
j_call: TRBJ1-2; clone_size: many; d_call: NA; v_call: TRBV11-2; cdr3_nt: TGTGCCAGCATCGGGTCGAACTATGGCTACACCTTC; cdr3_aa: CASIGSNYGYTF
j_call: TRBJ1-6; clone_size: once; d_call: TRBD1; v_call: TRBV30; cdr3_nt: TGTGCCTGGAGTGTAAGAACAGGGGGCAGGGTTATCCACTTT; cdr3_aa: CAWSVRTGGRVIHF
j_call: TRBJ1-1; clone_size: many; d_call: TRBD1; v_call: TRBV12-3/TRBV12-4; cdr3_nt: TGTGCCAGCAGTCTAAGGGGACAGATCAACACTGAAGCTTTCTTT; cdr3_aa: CASSLRGQINTEAFF
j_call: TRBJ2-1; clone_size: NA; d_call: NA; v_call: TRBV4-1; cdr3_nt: TGCGCCAGTCAATCGGGGGACAGCTCCTACAATGAGCAGTTCTTC; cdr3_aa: CASQSGDSSYNEQFF
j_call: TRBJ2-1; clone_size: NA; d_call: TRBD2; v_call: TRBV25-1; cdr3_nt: TGTGCCAGCAGTGACGGGACTAGCGGTACCTACAATGAGCAGTTCTTC; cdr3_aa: CASSDGTSGTYNEQFF
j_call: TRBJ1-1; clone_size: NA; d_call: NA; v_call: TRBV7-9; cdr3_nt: TGTGCCAGCAGCTCATCGTTTGGGGGAGTGAGGACTGAAGCTTTCTTT; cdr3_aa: CASSSSFGGVRTEAFF
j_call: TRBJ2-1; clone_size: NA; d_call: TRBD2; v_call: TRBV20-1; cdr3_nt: TGCAGTGCTACGTCGACTAGCGGGAGCCACAATGAGCAGTTCTTC; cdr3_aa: CSATSTSGSHNEQFF